These T cell receptor beta chains were read from a single sample in a study of shared clonotypes between healthy human individuals. Profiled with immunoSEQ multiplex PCR; TCRdb holds only in-frame clones, not every one. Here the sample spans about 1 million clones, under 80% being singletons. The specimen sequenced was memory CD4+ T cells sorted from blood. The receptors were gathered from a young man in good health. CDR3s include the opening cysteine and the closing phenylalanine or tryptophan. A D gene is named only where the DNA matches it firmly. Clone size is stated in some rows and not others, as once, few, many or a class when expanded.

clone size | D gene | J gene | V gene | CDR3 DNA | CDR3 protein
. | . | TRBJ1-5 | TRBV28 | TGTGCCAGCAGTGCCCAGGGGAGGGGGTATAGCAATCAGCCCCAGCATTTT | CASSAQGRGYSNQPQHF
. | TRBD2 | TRBJ2-7 | TRBV7-2 | TGTGCCAGCAGCCCAAGACTAGCGGCCTACGAGCAGTACTTC | CASSPRLAAYEQYF
. | . | TRBJ1-6 | TRBV7-9 | TGTGCCAGCAGCCCCGGACAGAGCTCCTATAATTCACCCCTCCACTTT | CASSPGQSSYNSPLHF
few | . | TRBJ2-3 | TRBV15 | TGTGCCACCAGGGTTGCCACAACTAGCACAGATACGCAGTATTTT | CATRVATTSTDTQYF
. | . | TRBJ1-1 | TRBV5-1 | TGCGCCAGCAGCTTGGGAACAGCCAACACTGAAGCTTTCTTT | CASSLGTANTEAFF
. | . | TRBJ1-2 | TRBV6-4 | TGTGCCAGCAGTGATGGGGGCGGCTACACCTTC | CASSDGGGYTF
. | . | TRBJ2-3 | TRBV13 | TGTGCCAGCAGCTTTCGTACTTCTAGCGTAGATACGCAGTATTTT | CASSFRTSSVDTQYF
. | . | TRBJ1-1 | TRBV10-3 | TGTGCCATCAGTGCCGGCGGGTTGGGGCCTGAAGCTTTCTTT | CAISAGGLGPEAFF
. | TRBD1 | TRBJ2-3 | TRBV5-1 | TGCGCCAGCAGCTTACCGACAGGGGTGGGCGCAGATACGCAGTATTTT | CASSLPTGVGADTQYF
. | . | TRBJ2-1 | TRBV19 | TGTGCCAGTACCACTGCAAGGACTCCCTACAATGAGCAGTTCTTC | CASTTARTPYNEQFF
few | TRBD2 | TRBJ2-7 | TRBV19 | TGTGCCAGCCACCTAGCGGGACGGCCCTACGAGCAGTACTTC | CASHLAGRPYEQYF
few | . | TRBJ1-2 | TRBV25-1 | TGTGCCACCCCCACCGGGCGGGGGCGAGGCTACACCTTC | CATPTGRGRGYTF
. | . | TRBJ1-1 | TRBV5-1 | TGCGCCAGCAGCTTGTCGGAGAAGAACACTGAAGCTTTCTTT | CASSLSEKNTEAFF
once | TRBD2 | TRBJ2-2 | TRBV11-2 | TGTGCCAGCAGCTCGCTAGCGGGGGACACCGGGGAGCTGTTTTTT | CASSSLAGDTGELFF
. | TRBD1 | TRBJ1-2 | TRBV5-4 | TGTGCCAGCAGCGCCTTGACAGGGAACTATGGCTACACCTTC | CASSALTGNYGYTF
. | . | TRBJ2-2 | TRBV28 | TGTGCCAGCAGAAGACTAGCGAACACCGGGGAGCTGTTTTTT | CASRRLANTGELFF
. | . | TRBJ1-3 | TRBV11-2 | TGTGCCAGCAGGAAAGTCCAGGGTACTGGAAACACCATATATTTT | CASRKVQGTGNTIYF
. | TRBD1 | TRBJ1-3 | TRBV18 | TGTGCCAGCTCACCTGGGACAGGGGGCTCTGGAAACACCATATATTTT | CASSPGTGGSGNTIYF
. | TRBD1 | TRBJ1-5 | TRBV28 | TGTGCCAGCAGGGCCCGTGTGACAGGGAGAAATAGCAATCAGCCCCAGCATTTT | CASRARVTGRNSNQPQHF
. | . | TRBJ1-3 | TRBV2 | TGTGCCAGCAGTCTCGGAAACACCATATATTTT | CASSLGNTIYF
. | TRBD2 | TRBJ2-7 | TRBV9 | TGTGCCAGCAGCGTAGCTAGCGGGTCCCTGGGAGAGCAGTACTTC | CASSVASGSLGEQYF
. | TRBD1 | TRBJ2-3 | TRBV7-2 | TGTGCCACCGACGGACAGGGCAAGTCCACAGATACGCAGTATTTT | CATDGQGKSTDTQYF
. | TRBD1 | TRBJ2-7 | TRBV5-1 | TGCGCCAGCAGACAGGGGTTGCACGAGCAGTACTTC | CASRQGLHEQYF
. | . | TRBJ2-7 | TRBV5-4 | TGTGCCAGCAGGGCAGGTACCTCCTACGAGCAGTACTTC | CASRAGTSYEQYF
. | . | TRBJ1-4 | TRBV28 | TGTGCCAGCACTTCTACGGGACACAACGAAAAACTGTTTTTT | CASTSTGHNEKLFF
. | . | TRBJ2-1 | TRBV15 | TGTGCCACCAGCCCCGGAAGTGTAACAAGGATTAGGGATGAGCAGTTCTTC | CATSPGSVTRIRDEQFF
. | TRBD2 | TRBJ2-5 | TRBV5-4 | TGTGCCAGCAGCTCCGTTATAGCGGGGGGGAAAGAGACCCAGTACTTC | CASSSVIAGGKETQYF
. | . | TRBJ2-5 | TRBV7-9 | TGTGCCGCCCAGAGGGGTTTCCAAGAGACCCAGTACTTC | CAAQRGFQETQYF
. | TRBD1 | TRBJ2-3 | TRBV29-1 | TGCAGCGTTGTTTCGGACAGGGGCGCAACATATACGCAGTATTTT | CSVVSDRGATYTQYF
. | . | TRBJ2-7 | TRBV7-2 | TGTGCCAGCAGCTTAGTACTCTCCTCCTACGAGCAGTACTTC | CASSLVLSSYEQYF
. | . | TRBJ1-2 | TRBV5-1 | TGCGCCAGCAGCTTGGAAGGGCTCCAAGGCTACACCTTC | CASSLEGLQGYTF
. | . | TRBJ2-1 | TRBV19 | TGTGCCAGTAGTATGAGAACAGCCTCCTTCAATGAGCAGTTCTTC | CASSMRTASFNEQFF
. | . | TRBJ1-2 | TRBV7-2 | TGTGCCAGCAGCTCCGGGTCTACCTATGGCTACACCTTC | CASSSGSTYGYTF
. | . | TRBJ1-2 | TRBV7-3 | TGTGCCAGCAGCTCTGAACCGGGCCCCTATGGCTACACCTTC | CASSSEPGPYGYTF
few | . | TRBJ2-1 | TRBV19 | TGTGCCACAGGCAGGGGCCCCCGGGATGAGCAGTTCTTC | CATGRGPRDEQFF
few | . | TRBJ2-2 | TRBV6-5 | TGTGCCAGCAGTTCGAGGACAGAGAGGGAGCTGTTTTTT | CASSSRTERELFF
. | TRBD1 | TRBJ1-6 | TRBV6-1 | TGTGCCAGCAGTGAAGACAGGGGAAATTCACCCCTCCACTTT | CASSEDRGNSPLHF